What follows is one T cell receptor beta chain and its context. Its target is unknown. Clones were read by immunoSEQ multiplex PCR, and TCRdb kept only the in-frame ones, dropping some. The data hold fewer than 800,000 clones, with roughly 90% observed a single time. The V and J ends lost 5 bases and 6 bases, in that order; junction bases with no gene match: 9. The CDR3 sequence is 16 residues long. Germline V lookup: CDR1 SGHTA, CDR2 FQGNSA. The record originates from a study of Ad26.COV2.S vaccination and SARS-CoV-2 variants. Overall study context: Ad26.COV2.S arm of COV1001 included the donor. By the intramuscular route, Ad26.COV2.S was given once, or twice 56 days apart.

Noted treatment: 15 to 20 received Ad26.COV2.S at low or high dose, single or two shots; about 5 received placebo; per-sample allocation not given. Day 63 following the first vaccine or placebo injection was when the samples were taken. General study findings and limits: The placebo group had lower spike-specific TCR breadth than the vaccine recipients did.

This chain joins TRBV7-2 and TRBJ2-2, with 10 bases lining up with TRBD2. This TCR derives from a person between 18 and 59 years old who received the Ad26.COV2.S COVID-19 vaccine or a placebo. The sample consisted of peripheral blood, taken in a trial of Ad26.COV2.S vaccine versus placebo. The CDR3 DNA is TGTGCCAGCAGCCCAGGCACAGCGGGAGGGCCCGGGGAGCTGTTTTTT. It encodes CASSPGTAGGPGELFF.